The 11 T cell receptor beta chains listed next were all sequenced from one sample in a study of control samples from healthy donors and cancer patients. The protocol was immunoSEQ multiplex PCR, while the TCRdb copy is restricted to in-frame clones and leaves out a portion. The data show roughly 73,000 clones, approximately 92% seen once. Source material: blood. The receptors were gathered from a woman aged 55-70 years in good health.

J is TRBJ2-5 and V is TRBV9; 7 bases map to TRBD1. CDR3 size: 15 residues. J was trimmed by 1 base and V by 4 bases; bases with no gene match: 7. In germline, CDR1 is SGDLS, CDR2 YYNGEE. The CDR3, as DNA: TGTGCCAGCAGCCCAGGGACAGCCTTCCAAGAGACCCAGTACTTC. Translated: CASSPGTAFQETQYF.

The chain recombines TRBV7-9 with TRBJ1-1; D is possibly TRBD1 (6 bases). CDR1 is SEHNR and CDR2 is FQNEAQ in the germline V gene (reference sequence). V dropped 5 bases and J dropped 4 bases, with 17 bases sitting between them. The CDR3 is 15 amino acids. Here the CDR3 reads CASSPDSRGPTEAFF. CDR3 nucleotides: TGTGCCAGCAGCCCGGACTCCCGGGGGCCCACTGAAGCTTTCTTT.

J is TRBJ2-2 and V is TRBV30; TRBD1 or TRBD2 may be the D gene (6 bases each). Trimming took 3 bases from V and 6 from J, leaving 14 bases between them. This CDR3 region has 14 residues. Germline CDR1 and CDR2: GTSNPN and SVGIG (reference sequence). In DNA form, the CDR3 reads TGTGCCTGGAGCAGGAGGGGGAGTGCCGGGGAGCTGTTTTTT. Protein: CAWSRRGSAGELFF.

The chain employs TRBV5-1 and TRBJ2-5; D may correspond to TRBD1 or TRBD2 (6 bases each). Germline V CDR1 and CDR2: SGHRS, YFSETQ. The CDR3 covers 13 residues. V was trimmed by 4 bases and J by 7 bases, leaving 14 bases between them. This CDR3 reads CASSPEGEGTQYF. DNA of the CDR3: TGCGCCAGCAGCCCGGAGGGGGAAGGGACCCAGTACTTC. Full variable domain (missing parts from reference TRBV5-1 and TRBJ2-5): KAGVTQTPRYLIKTRGQQVTLSCSPISGHRSVSWYQQTPGQGLQFLFEYFSETQRNKGNFPGRFSGRQFSNSRSEMNVSTLELGDSALYLCASSPEGEGTQYFGPGTRLLVL.

The CDR3 loop reads CASRGGQGTFF. For the CDR3, the DNA is TGTGCCAGCAGAGGGGGACAGGGAACTTTCTTT. The chain recombines TRBV6-5 with TRBJ1-1, with 9 bases fitting TRBD1. Germline loops: CDR1 MNHEY, CDR2 SVGAGI. V gave up 6 bases and J gave up 12 bases; unmatched junction bases: 5. The CDR3 is 11 amino acids.

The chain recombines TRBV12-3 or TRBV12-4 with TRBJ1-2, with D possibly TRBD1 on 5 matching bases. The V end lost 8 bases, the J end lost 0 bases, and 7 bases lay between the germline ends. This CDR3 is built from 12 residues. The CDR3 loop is CASGGANYGYTF. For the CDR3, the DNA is TGTGCCAGCGGGGGAGCTAACTATGGCTACACCTTC.

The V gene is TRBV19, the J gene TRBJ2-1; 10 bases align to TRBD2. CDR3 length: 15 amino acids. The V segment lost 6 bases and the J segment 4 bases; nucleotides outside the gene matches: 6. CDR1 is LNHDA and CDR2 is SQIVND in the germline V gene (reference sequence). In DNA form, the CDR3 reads TGTGCCAGTAGGACCGGGACTAGCGATTACAATGAGCAGTTCTTC. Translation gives CASRTGTSDYNEQFF.

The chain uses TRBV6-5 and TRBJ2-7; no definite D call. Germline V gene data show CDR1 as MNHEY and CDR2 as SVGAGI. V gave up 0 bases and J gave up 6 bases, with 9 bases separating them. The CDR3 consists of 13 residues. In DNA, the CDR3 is TGTGCCAGCAGTTACTCGCCCGGGTTCGAGCAGTACTTC. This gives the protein CASSYSPGFEQYF.

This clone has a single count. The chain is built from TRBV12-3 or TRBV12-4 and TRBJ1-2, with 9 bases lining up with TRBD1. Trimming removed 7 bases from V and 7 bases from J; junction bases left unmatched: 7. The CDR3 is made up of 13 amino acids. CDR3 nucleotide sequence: TGTGCCAGCAATCAACAGGGGGCGGGTGGCTACACCTTC. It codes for CASNQQGAGGYTF.

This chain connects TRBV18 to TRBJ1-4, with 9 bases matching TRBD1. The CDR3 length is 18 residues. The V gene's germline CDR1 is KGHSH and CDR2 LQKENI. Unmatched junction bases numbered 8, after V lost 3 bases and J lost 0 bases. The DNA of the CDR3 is TGTGCCAGCTCACCCCCCGGGACAGGGCCTACAACTAATGAAAAACTGTTTTTT. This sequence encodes CASSPPGTGPTTNEKLFF.

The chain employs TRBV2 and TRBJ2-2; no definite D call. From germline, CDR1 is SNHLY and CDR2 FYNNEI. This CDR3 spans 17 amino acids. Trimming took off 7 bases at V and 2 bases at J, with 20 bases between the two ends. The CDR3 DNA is TGTGCCAGCATCACGGAACCTGGACGGCTTAACACCGGGGAGCTGTTTTTT. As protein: CASITEPGRLNTGELFF.